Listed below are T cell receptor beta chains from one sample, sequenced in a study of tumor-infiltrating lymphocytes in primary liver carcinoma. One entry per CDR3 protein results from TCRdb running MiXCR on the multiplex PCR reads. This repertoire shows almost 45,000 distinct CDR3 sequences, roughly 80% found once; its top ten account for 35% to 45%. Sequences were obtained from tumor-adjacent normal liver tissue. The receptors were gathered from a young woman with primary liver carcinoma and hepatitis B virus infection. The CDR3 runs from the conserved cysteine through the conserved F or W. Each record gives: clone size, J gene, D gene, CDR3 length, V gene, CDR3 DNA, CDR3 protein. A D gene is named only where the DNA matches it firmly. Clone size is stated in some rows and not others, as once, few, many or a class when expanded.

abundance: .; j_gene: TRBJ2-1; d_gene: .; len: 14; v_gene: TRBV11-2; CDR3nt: TGTGCCAGCTGCCTCGAGGGGACGGGGAATGAGCAGTTCTTC; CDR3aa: CASCLEGTGNEQFF
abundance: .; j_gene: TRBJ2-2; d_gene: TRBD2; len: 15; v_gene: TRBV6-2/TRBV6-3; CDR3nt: TGTGCCAGCAATACTAGCGGGAGGGTCACCGGGGAGTTGTTTTTT; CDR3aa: CASNTSGRVTGELFF
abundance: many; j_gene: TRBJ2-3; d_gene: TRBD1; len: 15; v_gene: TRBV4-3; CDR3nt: TGCGCCAGCCGAACCCGGGACAGGGAATCAGATACGCAGTATTTT; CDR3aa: CASRTRDRESDTQYF
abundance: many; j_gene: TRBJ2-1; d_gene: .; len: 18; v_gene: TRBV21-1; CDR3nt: TGTGCCAGCAGCAAAAGCGGTGCGGGAGGCCTGACCTACAATGAGCAGTTCTTC; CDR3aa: CASSKSGAGGLTYNEQFF
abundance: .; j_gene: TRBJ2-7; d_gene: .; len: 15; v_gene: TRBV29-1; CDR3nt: TGCAGCGTCACCGCATCACAGGGCTCGTCCTGCGAGCAGTACTTC; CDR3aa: CSVTASQGSSCEQYF
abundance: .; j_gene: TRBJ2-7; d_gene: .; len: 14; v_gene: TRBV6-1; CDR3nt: TGTGCCACATCGGCACTGGTGGGAGCCAACGAGCAGTACTTC; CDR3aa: CATSALVGANEQYF
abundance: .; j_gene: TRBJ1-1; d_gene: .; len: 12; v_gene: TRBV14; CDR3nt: TGTGCCTGCAGCCAATCTGGGGGTGTGGCTTTCTTT; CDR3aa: CACSQSGGVAFF
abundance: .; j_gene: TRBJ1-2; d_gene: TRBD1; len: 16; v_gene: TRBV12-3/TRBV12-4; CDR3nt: TGTGCCAGCAGATTAGCCCAGACTTCACAGGGGGTTGGGTACACCTTC; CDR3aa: CASRLAQTSQGVGYTF
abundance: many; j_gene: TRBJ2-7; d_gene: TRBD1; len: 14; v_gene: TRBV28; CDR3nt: TGTGCCAGCAGTTTAATCCAGGGGGCGTACGAGCAGTACTTC; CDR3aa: CASSLIQGAYEQYF
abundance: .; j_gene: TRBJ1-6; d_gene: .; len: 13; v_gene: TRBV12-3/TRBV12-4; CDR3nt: TGTGCCAGCAGGCTCAGCGCAGGGTCACCCCTCCACTTT; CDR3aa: CASRLSAGSPLHF
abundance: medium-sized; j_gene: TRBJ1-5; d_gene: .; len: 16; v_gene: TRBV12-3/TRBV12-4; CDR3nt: TGTGCCAGCAGCCGATTAGATACGGGGACCGATCAGCCCCAGCATTTT; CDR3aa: CASSRLDTGTDQPQHF
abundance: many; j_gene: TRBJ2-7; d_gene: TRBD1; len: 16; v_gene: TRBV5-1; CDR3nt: TGCGCCAGCAGCTTTGTAACGGGACAGGAGTCCTACGAGCAGTACTTC; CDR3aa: CASSFVTGQESYEQYF
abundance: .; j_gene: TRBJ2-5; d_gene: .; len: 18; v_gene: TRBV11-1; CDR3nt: TGTGCCAGCAGCTTACCCTGGGCCCCGTGGAAGAGGGATGAGACCCAGTACTTC; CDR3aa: CASSLPWAPWKRDETQYF
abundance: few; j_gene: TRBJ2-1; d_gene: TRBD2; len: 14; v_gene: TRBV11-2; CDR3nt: TGTGCCAGCAGCCTCGGGGGGACCTACAATGAGCAGTTCTTC; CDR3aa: CASSLGGTYNEQFF
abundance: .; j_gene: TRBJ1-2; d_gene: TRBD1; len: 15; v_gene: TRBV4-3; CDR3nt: TGCGCCAGCAGCCAAGAGAGGACAGGGCTCAGCAGCTACACCTTC; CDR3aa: CASSQERTGLSSYTF
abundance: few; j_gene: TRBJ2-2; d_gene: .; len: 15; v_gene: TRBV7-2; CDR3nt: TGTGCCAGCAGTTTTAGGACACAGAACACCGGGGAGCTGTTTTTT; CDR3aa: CASSFRTQNTGELFF
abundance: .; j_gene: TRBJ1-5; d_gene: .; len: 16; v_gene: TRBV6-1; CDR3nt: TGTGCCAGCACTGAAAGGGGGGGGGCGAGCAATCGGCCCCAGCATTTT; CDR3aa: CASTERGGASNRPQHF
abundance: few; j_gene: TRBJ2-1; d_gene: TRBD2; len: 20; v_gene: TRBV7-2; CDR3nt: TGTGCCAGCAGCGGTCGGACTAGCGGCCTTTACCTCAGCTCCTACAATGAGCAGTTCTTC; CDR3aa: CASSGRTSGLYLSSYNEQFF
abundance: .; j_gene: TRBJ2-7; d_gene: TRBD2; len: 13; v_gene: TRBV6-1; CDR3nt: TGTGCCAGCAGCCAGCGGGAGGTGTACGAACGGTACTTC; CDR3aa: CASSQREVYERYF
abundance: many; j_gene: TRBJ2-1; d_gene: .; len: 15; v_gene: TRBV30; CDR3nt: TGTGCCTGGTCCGGAGGGGGAGGGGTGGGCAATGAGCAGTTCTTC; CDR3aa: CAWSGGGGVGNEQFF
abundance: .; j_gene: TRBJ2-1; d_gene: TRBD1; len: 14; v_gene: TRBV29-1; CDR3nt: TGCAGCGTTCGTAGGACAGGGGGTATACGTGAGCAATTCTTC; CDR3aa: CSVRRTGGIREQFF
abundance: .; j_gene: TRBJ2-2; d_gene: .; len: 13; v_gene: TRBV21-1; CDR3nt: TGTGCCACCCGGGGAATTACAACCGGGGAACTGTTTTTT; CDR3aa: CATRGITTGELFF
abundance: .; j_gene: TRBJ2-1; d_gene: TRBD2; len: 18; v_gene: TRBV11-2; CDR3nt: TGTGCCAGCAGCTTAGTATTGGCGGGAGGGTCCGGCCCACTTGAGCAGTTCTTC; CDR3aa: CASSLVLAGGSGPLEQFF
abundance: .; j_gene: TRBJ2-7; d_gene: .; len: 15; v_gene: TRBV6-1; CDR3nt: TGTGCCAGCAGTGACTGGGACGGGGACTCCTACGAGCAGTACTTC; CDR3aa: CASSDWDGDSYEQYF
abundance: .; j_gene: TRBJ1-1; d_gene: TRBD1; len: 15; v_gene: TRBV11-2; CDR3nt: TGTGCCAGCGGCCCCGGGACAGGGGGGGACATTGAAGCTTTCTTT; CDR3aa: CASGPGTGGDIEAFF
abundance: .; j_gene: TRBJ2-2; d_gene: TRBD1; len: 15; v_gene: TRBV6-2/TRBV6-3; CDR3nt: TGCGCCACCCCGGCGACAGGGAAAAACACCGGGGAGCTGTTTTTT; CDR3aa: CATPATGKNTGELFF
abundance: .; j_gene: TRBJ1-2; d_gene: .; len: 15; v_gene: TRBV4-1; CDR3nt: TGCGCCTGCAACCAACCTGGCCCCTTCGGGTACGGCTACACCTTC; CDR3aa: CACNQPGPFGYGYTF
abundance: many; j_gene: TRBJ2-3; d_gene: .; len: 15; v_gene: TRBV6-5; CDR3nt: TGTGCCAGCAGTTACGGGCTAGTCAACACAGATACGCAGTATTTT; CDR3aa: CASSYGLVNTDTQYF
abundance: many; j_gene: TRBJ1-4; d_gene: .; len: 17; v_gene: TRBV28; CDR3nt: TGTGCCAGCAGTTTAACCGGGGTGGGGCATTCTAATGAAAAACTGTTTTTT; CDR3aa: CASSLTGVGHSNEKLFF
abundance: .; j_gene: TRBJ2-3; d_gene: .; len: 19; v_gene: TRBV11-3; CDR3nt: .; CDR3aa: CASSLGFGAGAGGTDMHYF
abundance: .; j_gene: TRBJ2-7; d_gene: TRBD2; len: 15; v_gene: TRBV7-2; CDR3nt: TGTGCCAGCAGCTTATCTAGCGGGACCGCCTACGAGCAGTACTTC; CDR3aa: CASSLSSGTAYEQYF
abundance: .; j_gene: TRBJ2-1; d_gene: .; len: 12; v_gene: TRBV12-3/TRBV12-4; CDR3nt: TGTGCCAGCAGCATCGGGGGGCTCGAGCAGTGGTTC; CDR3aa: CASSIGGLEQWF
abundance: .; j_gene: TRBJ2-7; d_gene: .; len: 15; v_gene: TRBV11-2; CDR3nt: TGTGCCAACAGCTTAGGAGTTAGCGGTTCCTACGAGCAATACTTC; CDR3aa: CANSLGVSGSYEQYF
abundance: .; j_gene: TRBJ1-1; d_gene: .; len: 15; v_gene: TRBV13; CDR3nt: TGTGCCAGTAGTCCCACCGGGGAGGGGGGCACTGAAGCTTTCTTT; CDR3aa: CASSPTGEGGTEAFF
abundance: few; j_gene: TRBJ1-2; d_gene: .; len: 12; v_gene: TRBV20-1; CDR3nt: TGCAGTGCTAGGAAAAGGGGCCTTTTCTACACCTTC; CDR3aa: CSARKRGLFYTF
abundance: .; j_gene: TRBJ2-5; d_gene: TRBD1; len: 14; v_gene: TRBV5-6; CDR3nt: TGTGCCAGCAACTTCGGGACAGGAGGAGAGACCCAGTACTTC; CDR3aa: CASNFGTGGETQYF
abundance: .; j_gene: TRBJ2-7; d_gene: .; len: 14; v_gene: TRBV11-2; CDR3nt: TGTGCCAGCAGCCCAGCTAGTGGGAATAAGGAGCAGTACTTC; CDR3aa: CASSPASGNKEQYF
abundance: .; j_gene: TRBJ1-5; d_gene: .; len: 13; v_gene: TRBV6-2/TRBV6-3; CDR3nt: TGCGCCAGCAGTTACTCAGGGCACCAGCCCCAGCATTTT; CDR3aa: CASSYSGHQPQHF